This T cell receptor beta chain derives from a study of blood T cell repertoires in COVID-19. Under the authors' procedure: Using reference gene primer amplification, nucleated cell counts were estimated. Method: immunoSEQ multiplex PCR; TCRdb's copy keeps in-frame clones and lacks some. Clonal size and the V and J genes are those of that table, whereas D and trimming came from the DNA. This repertoire shows hundreds of thousands of clones, 80% to 90% found once; its top ten account for about 1.1%. This clonotype was obtained from a man aged 30 to 39 who had recovered from COVID-19. Sequenced material: PBMCs or T cells enriched from blood (not recorded which).

For the CDR3, the DNA is TGTGCCAGCAGTTACCAAACAGGGAGTTACAATGAGCAGTTCTTC. Protein product: CASSYQTGSYNEQFF. V gene TRBV6-2 or TRBV6-3 combines with J gene TRBJ2-1; D possibly corresponds to TRBD1 (6 bases). The length of the CDR3 is 15 residues. Germline loops: CDR1 MNHEY, CDR2 SVGEGT. Trimming removed 2 bases from V and 4 bases from J, with 12 bases in between.